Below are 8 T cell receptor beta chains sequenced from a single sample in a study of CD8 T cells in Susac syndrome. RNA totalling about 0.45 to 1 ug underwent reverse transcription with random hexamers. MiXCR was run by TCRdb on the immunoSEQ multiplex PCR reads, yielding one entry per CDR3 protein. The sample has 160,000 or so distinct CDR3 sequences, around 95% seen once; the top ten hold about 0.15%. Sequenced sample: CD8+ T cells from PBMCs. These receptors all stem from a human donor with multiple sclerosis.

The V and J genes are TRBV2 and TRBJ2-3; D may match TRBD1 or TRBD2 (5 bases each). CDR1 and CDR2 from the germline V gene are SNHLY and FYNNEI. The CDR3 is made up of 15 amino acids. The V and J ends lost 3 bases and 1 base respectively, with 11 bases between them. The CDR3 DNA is TGTGCCAGCAGTGAGACAGAGAGGGGCACAGATACGCAGTATTTT. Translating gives CASSETERGTDTQYF. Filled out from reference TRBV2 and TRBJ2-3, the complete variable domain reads EPEVTQTPSHQVTQMGQEVILRCVPISNHLYFYWYRQILGQKVEFLVSFYNNEISEKSEIFDDQFSVERPDGSNFTLKIRSTKLEDSAMYFCASSETERGTDTQYFGPGTRLTVL.

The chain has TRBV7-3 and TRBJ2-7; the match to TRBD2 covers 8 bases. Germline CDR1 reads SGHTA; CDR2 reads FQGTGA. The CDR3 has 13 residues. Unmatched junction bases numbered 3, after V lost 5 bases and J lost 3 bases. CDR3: CASSPRGGYEQYV. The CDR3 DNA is TGTGCCAGCAGCCCCCGGGGGGGCTACGAGCAGTACGTC.

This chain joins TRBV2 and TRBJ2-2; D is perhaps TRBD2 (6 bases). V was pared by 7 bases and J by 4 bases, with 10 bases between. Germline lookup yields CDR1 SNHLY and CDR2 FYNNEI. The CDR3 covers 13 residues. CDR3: CASIDGSTGELFF. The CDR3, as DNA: TGTGCCAGCATCGACGGGAGCACCGGGGAGCTGTTTTTT.

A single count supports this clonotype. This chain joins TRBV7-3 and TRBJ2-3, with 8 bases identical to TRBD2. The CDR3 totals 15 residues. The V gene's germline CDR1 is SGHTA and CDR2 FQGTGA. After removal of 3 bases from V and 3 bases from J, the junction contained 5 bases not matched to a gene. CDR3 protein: CASSLTGGATDTQYF. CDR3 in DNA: TGTGCCAGCAGCTTGACCGGGGGGGCAACAGATACGCAGTATTTT.

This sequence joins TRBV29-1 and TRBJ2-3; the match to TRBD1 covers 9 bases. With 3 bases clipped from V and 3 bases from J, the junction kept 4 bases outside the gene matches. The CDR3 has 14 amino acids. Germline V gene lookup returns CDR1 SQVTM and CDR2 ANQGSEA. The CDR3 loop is CSVDTGGSTDTQYF. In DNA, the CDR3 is TGCAGCGTTGACACAGGGGGCTCGACAGATACGCAGTATTTT.

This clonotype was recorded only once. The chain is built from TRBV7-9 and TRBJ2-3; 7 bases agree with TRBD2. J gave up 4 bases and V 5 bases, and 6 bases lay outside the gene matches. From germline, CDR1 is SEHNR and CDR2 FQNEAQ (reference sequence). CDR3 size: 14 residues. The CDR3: CASSRGTTPDTQYF. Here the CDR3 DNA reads TGTGCCAGCAGCCGCGGGACTACCCCAGATACGCAGTATTTT.

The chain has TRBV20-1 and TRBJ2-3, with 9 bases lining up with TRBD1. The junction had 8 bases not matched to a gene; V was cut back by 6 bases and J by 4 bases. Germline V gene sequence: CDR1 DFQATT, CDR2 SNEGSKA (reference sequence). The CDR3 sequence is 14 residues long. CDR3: CSAINRGPSDTQYF. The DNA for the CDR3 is TGCAGTGCCATAAACAGGGGGCCGTCAGATACGCAGTATTTT.

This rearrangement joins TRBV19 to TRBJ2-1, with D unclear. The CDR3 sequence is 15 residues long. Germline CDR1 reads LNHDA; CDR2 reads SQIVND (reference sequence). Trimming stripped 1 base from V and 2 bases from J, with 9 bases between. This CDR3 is CASSIGAETYNEQFF. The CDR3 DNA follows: TGTGCCAGTAGTATAGGCGCGGAAACCTACAATGAGCAGTTCTTC.